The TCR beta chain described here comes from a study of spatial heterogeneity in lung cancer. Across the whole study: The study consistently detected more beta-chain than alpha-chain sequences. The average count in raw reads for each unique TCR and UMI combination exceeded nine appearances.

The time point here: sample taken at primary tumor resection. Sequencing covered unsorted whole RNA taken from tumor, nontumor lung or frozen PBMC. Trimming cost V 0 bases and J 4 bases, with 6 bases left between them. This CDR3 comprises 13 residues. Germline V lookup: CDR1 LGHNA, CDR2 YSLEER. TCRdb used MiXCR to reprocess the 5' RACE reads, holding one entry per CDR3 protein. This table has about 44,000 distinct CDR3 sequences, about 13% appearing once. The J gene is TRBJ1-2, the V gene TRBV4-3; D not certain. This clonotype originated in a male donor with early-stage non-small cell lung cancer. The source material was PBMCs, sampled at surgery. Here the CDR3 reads CASSQDRSYGYTF. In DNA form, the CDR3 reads TGCGCCAGCAGCCAAGATAGGAGCTATGGCTACACCTTC.